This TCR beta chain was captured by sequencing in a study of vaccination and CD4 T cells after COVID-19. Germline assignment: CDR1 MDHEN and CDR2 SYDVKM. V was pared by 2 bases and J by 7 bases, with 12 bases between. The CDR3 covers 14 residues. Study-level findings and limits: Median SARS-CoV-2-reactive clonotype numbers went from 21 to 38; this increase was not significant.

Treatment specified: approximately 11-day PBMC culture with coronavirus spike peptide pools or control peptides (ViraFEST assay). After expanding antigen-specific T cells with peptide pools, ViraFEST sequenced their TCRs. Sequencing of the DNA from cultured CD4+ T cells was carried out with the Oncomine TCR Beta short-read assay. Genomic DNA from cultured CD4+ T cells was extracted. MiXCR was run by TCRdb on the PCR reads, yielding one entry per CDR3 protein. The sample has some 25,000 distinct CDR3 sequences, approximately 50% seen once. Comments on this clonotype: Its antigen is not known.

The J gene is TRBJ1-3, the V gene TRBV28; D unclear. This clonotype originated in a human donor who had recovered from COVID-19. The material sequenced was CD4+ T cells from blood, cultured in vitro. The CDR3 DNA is TGTGCCAGCAGTTTAGACCTACCGGGCAACACCATATATTTT. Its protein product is CASSLDLPGNTIYF.